This is a list of T cell receptor beta chains from one sample in a study of CD8 T cells in Susac syndrome. TCRdb reanalysed the immunoSEQ multiplex PCR reads using MiXCR and keeps one entry per CDR3 protein. The profile covers roughly 50,000 distinct CDR3 sequences, with approximately 93% appearing a single time and 0.45% to 0.65% taken by the ten largest. Sequencing used CD8+ T cells from PBMCs. The receptor source for this set is a human donor in good health. CDR3s include the opening cysteine and the closing phenylalanine or tryptophan. D genes are given only for firm matches. A row's size may be missing; if present it is once, few, many or a size class.

D gene	V gene	clone size	J gene	CDR3 DNA	CDR3 protein
NA	TRBV13	NA	TRBJ2-7	TGTGCCAGCCGGAACTCCCTATACTACGAGCAGTACTTC	CASRNSLYYEQYF
TRBD1	TRBV7-9	once	TRBJ1-2	TGTGCCAGCAGCTCTGGGACAGGATCGGGTGGCTACACCTTC	CASSSGTGSGGYTF
NA	TRBV23-1	NA	TRBJ2-3	TGCGCCAGCAGTCCGACCTCATACACAGATACGCAGTATTTT	CASSPTSYTDTQYF
NA	TRBV24-1	NA	TRBJ1-1	TGTGCCACCAGTGATTTCTCAGGCACTGAAGCTTTCTTT	CATSDFSGTEAFF
NA	TRBV7-9	NA	TRBJ1-2	TGTGCCAGCAGCTTCCCTCAGCGGGACTACACCTTC	CASSFPQRDYTF
NA	TRBV13	NA	TRBJ2-5	TGTGCCAGCAGCTTAACTCCCTCTGTGGGTGAGACCCAGTACTTC	CASSLTPSVGETQYF
NA	TRBV2	NA	TRBJ2-2	TGTGCCAGCAGGGCGACTAGTGTCGGTGGCGGGGAGCTGTTTTTT	CASRATSVGGGELFF
NA	TRBV6-2/TRBV6-3	NA	TRBJ1-2	TGTGCCAGCAGTTACTCCCGGTCCCTAGGGGACTATGGCTACACCTTC	CASSYSRSLGDYGYTF
NA	TRBV5-1	NA	TRBJ2-1	TGCGCCAGCAAAGCCTTATCAGGGAATTACAATGAGCAGTTCTTC	CASKALSGNYNEQFF
NA	TRBV21-1	NA	TRBJ2-7	TGTGCCAGCAGCAAAGAGGACGCGGGGCGGGAGGGCAAAACTTACGAGCAGTACTTC	CASSKEDAGREGKTYEQYF
TRBD1	TRBV29-1	few	TRBJ2-7	TGCAGCGTTGAAAGAATCGGGACAGGGCACTACGAGCAGTACTTC	CSVERIGTGHYEQYF
TRBD1	TRBV7-2	NA	TRBJ2-6	TGTGCCAGCAGCAGCCGGGACAGGGCGCAAGCCGGGGCCAACGTCCTGACTTTC	CASSSRDRAQAGANVLTF
TRBD1	TRBV2	NA	TRBJ2-1	TGTGCCAGCAGTGGGGGGCAGGGGGCGCGGTGGGATGAGCAGTTCTTC	CASSGGQGARWDEQFF
NA	TRBV28	NA	TRBJ2-5	TGTGCCAGCGGGGGACTCAAAGAGACCCAGTACTTC	CASGGLKETQYF
NA	TRBV20-1	NA	TRBJ2-7	TGCAGTGCTAGAGATCCAAGCGGGCAACGCTACGAGCAGTACTTC	CSARDPSGQRYEQYF
NA	TRBV2	NA	TRBJ1-2	TGTGCCAGCAGTGAAGGGGGATTAGGATGGGTGTATGGCTACACCTTC	CASSEGGLGWVYGYTF
NA	TRBV21-1	NA	TRBJ1-2	TGTGCCAGCAGGCATGCCCCGGGACAGGCTAACTATGGCTACACCTTC	CASRHAPGQANYGYTF